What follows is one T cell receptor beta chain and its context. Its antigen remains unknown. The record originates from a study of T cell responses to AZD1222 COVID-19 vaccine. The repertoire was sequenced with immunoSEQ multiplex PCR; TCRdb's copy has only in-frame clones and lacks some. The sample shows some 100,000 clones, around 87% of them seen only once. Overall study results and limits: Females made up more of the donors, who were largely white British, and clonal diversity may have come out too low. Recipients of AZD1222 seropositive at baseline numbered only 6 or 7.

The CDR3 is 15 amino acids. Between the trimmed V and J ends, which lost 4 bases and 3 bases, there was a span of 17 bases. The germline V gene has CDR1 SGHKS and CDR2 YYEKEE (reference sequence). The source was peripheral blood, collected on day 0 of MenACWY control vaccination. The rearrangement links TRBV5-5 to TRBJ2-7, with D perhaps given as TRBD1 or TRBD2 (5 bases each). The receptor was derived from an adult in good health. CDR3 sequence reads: CASSPRDRSLYEQYF. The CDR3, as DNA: TGTGCCAGCAGCCCCCGGGACCGAAGTCTCTACGAGCAGTACTTC.